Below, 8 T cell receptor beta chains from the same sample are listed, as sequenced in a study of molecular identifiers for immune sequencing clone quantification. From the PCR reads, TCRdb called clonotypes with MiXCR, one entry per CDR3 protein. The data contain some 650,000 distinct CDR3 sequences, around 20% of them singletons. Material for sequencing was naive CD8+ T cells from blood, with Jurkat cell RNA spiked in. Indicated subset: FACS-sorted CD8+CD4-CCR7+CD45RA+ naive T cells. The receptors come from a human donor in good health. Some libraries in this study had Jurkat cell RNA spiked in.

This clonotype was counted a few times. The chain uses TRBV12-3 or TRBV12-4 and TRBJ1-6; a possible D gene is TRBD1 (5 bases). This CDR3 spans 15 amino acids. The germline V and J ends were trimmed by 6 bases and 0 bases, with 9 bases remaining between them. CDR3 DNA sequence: TGTGCCAGCAGGGCAGGGAGCTCCTATAATTCACCCCTCCACTTT. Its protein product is CASRAGSSYNSPLHF.

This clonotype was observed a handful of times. The CDR3 region is CASSPLGAGELFF. The DNA for the CDR3 is TGTGCCAGCAGCCCTCTGGGGGCCGGGGAGCTGTTTTTT. V is TRBV13 and J is TRBJ2-2; D may correspond to TRBD1 or TRBD2 (5 bases each). CDR1 is PRHDT and CDR2 is FYEKMQ in the germline V gene (reference sequence). Trimming took 5 bases from V and 6 from J, leaving 10 bases between them. The CDR3 contains 13 residues.

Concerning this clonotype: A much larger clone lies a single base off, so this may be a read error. The CDR3: CASSEGGSQEAQYF. The CDR3, as DNA: TGCGCCAGCAGTGAAGGTGGATCCCAAGAGGCCCAGTACTTC. The gene calls are TRBV10-1 and TRBJ2-5; D is uncertain. The V gene's germline CDR1 is WNHNN and CDR2 SYGVQD (reference sequence). This CDR3 is built from 14 residues.

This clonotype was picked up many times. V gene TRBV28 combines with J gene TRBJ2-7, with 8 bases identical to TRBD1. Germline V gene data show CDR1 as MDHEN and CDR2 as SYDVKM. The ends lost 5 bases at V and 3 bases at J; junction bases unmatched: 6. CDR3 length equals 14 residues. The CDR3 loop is CASSPGDRSYEQYF. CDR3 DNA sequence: TGTGCCAGCAGTCCCGGGGACAGGAGCTACGAGCAGTACTTC.

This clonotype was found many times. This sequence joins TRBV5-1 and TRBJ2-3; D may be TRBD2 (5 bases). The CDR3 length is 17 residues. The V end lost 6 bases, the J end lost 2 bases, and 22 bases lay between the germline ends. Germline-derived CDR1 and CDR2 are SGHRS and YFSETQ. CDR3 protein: CASNHAPGRSSTDTQYF. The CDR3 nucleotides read TGCGCCAGCAACCACGCTCCGGGAAGGTCCTCCACAGATACGCAGTATTTT.

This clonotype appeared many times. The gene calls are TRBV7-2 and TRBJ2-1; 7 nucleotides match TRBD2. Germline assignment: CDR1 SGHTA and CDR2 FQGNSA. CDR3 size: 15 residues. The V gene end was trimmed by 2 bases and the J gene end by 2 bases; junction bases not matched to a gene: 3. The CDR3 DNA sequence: TGTGCCAGCAGCTTATGGGGGGGGACCTACAATGAGCAGTTCTTC. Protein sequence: CASSLWGGTYNEQFF.

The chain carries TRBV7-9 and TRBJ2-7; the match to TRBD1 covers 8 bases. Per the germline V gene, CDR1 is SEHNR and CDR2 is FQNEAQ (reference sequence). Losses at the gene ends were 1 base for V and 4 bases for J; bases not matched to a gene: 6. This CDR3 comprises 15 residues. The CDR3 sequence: CASSLGGQVWYEQYF. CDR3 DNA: TGTGCCAGCAGCTTAGGGGGACAGGTTTGGTACGAGCAGTACTTC.

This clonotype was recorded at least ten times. The CDR3 region is CASSSEDIQYF. DNA of the CDR3: TGTGCCAGCAGTTCCGAGGACATTCAGTACTTC. The chain couples TRBV12-3 or TRBV12-4 to TRBJ2-4; no clear D gene. CDR3 length: 11 residues. V lost 4 bases and J 8 bases, leaving 6 bases between the germline ends.